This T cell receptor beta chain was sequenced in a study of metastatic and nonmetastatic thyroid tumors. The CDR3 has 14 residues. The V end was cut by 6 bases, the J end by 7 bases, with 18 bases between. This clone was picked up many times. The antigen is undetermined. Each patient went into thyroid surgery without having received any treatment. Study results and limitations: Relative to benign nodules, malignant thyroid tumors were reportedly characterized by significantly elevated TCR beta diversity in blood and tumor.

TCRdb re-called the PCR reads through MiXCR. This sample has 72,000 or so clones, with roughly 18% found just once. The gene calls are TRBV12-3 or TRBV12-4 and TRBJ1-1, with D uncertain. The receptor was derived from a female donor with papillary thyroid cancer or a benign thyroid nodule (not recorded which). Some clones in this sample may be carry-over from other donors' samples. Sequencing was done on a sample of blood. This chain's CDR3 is CASSLGQVMFEAFF. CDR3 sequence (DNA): TGTGCCAGCAGCCTCGGGCAGGTCATGTTTGAAGCTTTCTTT.